This paragraph covers one T cell receptor (beta chain) sequence. Its antigen is not identified. Trimming pared 5 bases from V and 6 bases from J, leaving 22 bases between. This CDR3 region has 16 residues. CDR1 and CDR2 (germline): MNHEY, SMNVEV (reference sequence). This specimen belongs to a study of blood T cells in healthy people across ages. Regarding the study as a whole: With age, beta diversity per million T cells declined roughly linearly, significantly by 30 to 40.

The authors ran a second PCR of about 6 to 11 cycles using a sample-barcoded 5' primer and a J-beta primer mix. Every sample produced at least 3 million CDR3-containing paired-end reads. TCRdb called the 5' RACE reads again in MiXCR, with one record for every CDR3 protein. The table lists about 1.8 million distinct CDR3 sequences, about 50% of them singletons. The donors, all healthy, were Caucasians living in Russia, aged 6 to 90. The sequence was obtained from a woman aged 40 to 55 in good health. The chain links TRBV27 to TRBJ1-2; D is possibly TRBD1 (5 bases). The material sequenced was blood. CDR3 amino acids: CASSLTPGLGHDGYTF. The CDR3 nucleotides read TGTGCCAGCAGTCTTACTCCGGGACTCGGCCATGATGGCTACACCTTC.